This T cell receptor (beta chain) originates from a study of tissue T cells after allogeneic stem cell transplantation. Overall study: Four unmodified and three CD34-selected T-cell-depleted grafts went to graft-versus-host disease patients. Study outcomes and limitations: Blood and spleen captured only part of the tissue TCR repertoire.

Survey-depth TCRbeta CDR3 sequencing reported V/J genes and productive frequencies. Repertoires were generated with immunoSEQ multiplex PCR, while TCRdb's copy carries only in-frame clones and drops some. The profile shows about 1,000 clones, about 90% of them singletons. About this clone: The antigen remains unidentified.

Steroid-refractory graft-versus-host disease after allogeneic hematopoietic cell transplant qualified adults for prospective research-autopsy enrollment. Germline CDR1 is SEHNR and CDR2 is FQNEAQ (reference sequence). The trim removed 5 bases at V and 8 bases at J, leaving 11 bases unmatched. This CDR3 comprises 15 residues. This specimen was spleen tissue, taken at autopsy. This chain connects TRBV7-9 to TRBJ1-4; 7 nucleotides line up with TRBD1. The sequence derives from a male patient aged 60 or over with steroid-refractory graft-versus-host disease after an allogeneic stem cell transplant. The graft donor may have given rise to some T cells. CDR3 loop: CASSPRTGRSEKLFF. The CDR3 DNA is TGTGCCAGCAGCCCCCGGACAGGACGGAGCGAAAAACTGTTTTTT.